Below, one TCR beta chain is given with its context. The sample belongs to a study of blood T cell repertoires in COVID-19. Germline loops: CDR1 SGHDT, CDR2 YYEEEE. CDR3 size: 14 residues. V gave up 3 bases and J gave up 1 base; unmatched junction bases: 3. TCRdb's table, derived via immunoSEQ multiplex PCR, lists solely in-frame clones and lacks some. The data contain about 97,000 clones, about 85% of them singletons. The sequenced material came from peripheral blood. The sequence was collected from a woman in her sixties or seventies with active or convalescent COVID-19. V gene TRBV5-6 combines with J gene TRBJ2-7; TRBD1 aligns across 8 bases. The CDR3 here is CASSSRQGSYEQYF. The DNA of the CDR3 is TGTGCCAGCAGCTCTAGACAGGGGTCCTACGAGCAGTACTTC.